Below, 32 T cell receptor beta chains from the same sample are listed, as sequenced in a study of shared clonotypes between healthy human individuals. The repertoire was sequenced with immunoSEQ multiplex PCR; TCRdb's copy has only in-frame clones and lacks some. The data show about 1.5 million clones, about 96% seen once. Sequences were obtained from naive CD4+ T cells sorted from blood. As to subset: CD45RA+ positively selected. These receptors were obtained from a man aged 25-45 years in good health.

The sample holds one count of this clone. This rearrangement joins TRBV27 to TRBJ2-7; D is undetermined. Trimming removed 10 bases from V and 2 bases from J, with 15 bases in between. The CDR3 covers 13 residues. Germline loops: CDR1 MNHEY, CDR2 SMNVEV (reference sequence). The CDR3 bases are TGTGCCACAAGGTTGTCAGTAACCTACGAGCAGTACTTC. This gives the protein CATRLSVTYEQYF.

J is TRBJ2-5 and V is TRBV5-1, with 8 bases that match TRBD2. CDR3 size: 14 residues. Looked up from germline, CDR1 is SGHRS and CDR2 is YFSETQ. Germline trimming cut 2 bases from V and 5 bases from J; bases unmatched to any gene: 5. The CDR3 is CASSFAGGPETQYF. The CDR3 bases are TGCGCCAGCAGCTTCGCGGGAGGTCCGGAGACCCAGTACTTC.

The chain employs TRBV27 and TRBJ2-7; D uncertain. Germline V gene lookup returns CDR1 MNHEY and CDR2 SMNVEV (reference sequence). The CDR3 is 11 amino acids. Trimming left V 5 bases short and J 6 bases short, with 8 bases between. For the CDR3, the DNA is TGTGCCAGCAGTGGCCCTAGCGAGCAGTACTTC. It translates to CASSGPSEQYF.

This chain joins TRBV19 and TRBJ1-3; D unclear. This CDR3 contains 17 residues. The V gene lost 3 bases and the J gene lost 0 bases, with 15 bases spanning the gap. The V gene's germline CDR1 is LNHDA and CDR2 SQIVND (reference sequence). This CDR3 is CASSMVGRPLSGNTIYF. Written as DNA, the CDR3 is TGTGCCAGTAGTATGGTCGGCAGGCCCCTCTCTGGAAACACCATATATTTT.

The chain carries TRBV7-6 and TRBJ2-7; D remains unclear. Germline CDR1 and CDR2: SGHVS and FNYEAQ. The CDR3 runs to 11 residues. With 5 bases removed from V and 7 bases from J, the gap between germline ends came to 9 bases. DNA of the CDR3: TGTGCCAGCAGCCTAACCCATGAGCAGTACTTC. The encoded protein is CASSLTHEQYF.

This chain connects TRBV10-3 to TRBJ1-5; 7 bases fit TRBD1. CDR3 length equals 16 residues. The J segment lost 5 bases and the V segment lost 10 bases, leaving 17 bases of the junction unmatched. Germline CDR1 ENHRY, CDR2 SYGVKD. In nucleotides, the CDR3 is TGTGCCACCTCGAACGTAGAGACAGGGCCATATCAGCCCCAGCATTTT. Protein product: CATSNVETGPYQPQHF.

CDR3 in amino acids: CASSINRGSYEQYF. The CDR3, as DNA: TGTGCCAGTAGTATTAACAGGGGATCCTACGAGCAGTACTTC. The chain carries TRBV19 and TRBJ2-7; 7 bases line up with TRBD1. Trimming at V came to 3 bases and at J to 1 base, leaving 3 bases not matched to a gene. The CDR3 has 14 residues. The germline V gene encodes CDR1 LNHDA and CDR2 SQIVND (reference sequence). Full variable domain (missing parts from reference TRBV19 and TRBJ2-7): DGGITQSPKYLFRKEGQNVTLSCEQNLNHDAMYWYRQDPGQGLRLIYYSQIVNDFQKGDIAEGYSVSREKKESFPLTVTSAQKNPTAFYLCASSINRGSYEQYFGPGTRLTVT.

This chain uses TRBV6-1 with TRBJ1-1; weak D call: TRBD1 (6 bases). Between the trimmed V and J ends, which lost 3 bases and 3 bases, there was a span of 20 bases. Germline V lookup: CDR1 MNHNS, CDR2 SASEGT. The CDR3 consists of 17 residues. CDR3 region: CASSDGRGPGLDTEAFF. CDR3 nucleotides: TGTGCCAGCAGTGATGGCAGGGGCCCAGGGTTGGACACTGAAGCTTTCTTT.

For this clone: Other DNA sequences within the sample encode an identical CDR3. The V call is TRBV20-1, the J call TRBJ1-2, with no clear D. CDR3 size: 11 residues. Germline CDR1 is DFQATT and CDR2 is SNEGSKA (reference sequence). V was trimmed by 4 bases and J by 1 base, leaving 4 bases between them. The CDR3 bases are TGCAGTGCTAAGGGTAACTATGGCTACACCTTC. It translates to CSAKGNYGYTF.

V usage is TRBV19 and J usage is TRBJ2-2; 9 nucleotides line up with TRBD1. This CDR3 is built from 15 residues. Germline lookup yields CDR1 LNHDA and CDR2 SQIVND (reference sequence). With 9 bases clipped from V and 6 bases from J, the junction kept 11 bases outside the gene matches. The CDR3 DNA reads as TGTGCCAGCAGAGCCGGGACAGGGCGGGCCGGGGAGCTGTTTTTT. Translated: CASRAGTGRAGELFF.

This sequence joins TRBV19 and TRBJ1-5; D is uncertain. This CDR3 comprises 14 residues. The V end was cut by 3 bases, the J end by 0 bases, with 6 bases between. The germline V gene encodes CDR1 LNHDA and CDR2 SQIVND (reference sequence). CDR3 DNA: TGTGCCAGTAGTATTAGTATTAGCAATCAGCCCCAGCATTTT. This sequence encodes CASSISISNQPQHF.

The sample holds one count of this clone. V and J are TRBV21-1 and TRBJ2-1; TRBD2 reflects the table's D call only, with no check against the DNA. TRBV21-1 is noted as a pseudogene. The CDR3 extends over 17 amino acids. The CDR3 coding sequence is TGTGCCAGCAGCAAAGCGCAGCGGGAGGGAGGGAAAAATGAGCAGTTCTTC. Translating it yields CASSKAQREGGKNEQFF.

J is TRBJ2-1 and V is TRBV11-2; TRBD2 matches 7 bases. Germline values: CDR1 SGHAT, CDR2 FQNNGV. The trim removed 0 bases at V and 4 bases at J, leaving 3 bases unmatched. The CDR3 totals 15 residues. The CDR3 here is CASSLETSAYNEQFF. The CDR3 DNA is TGTGCCAGCAGCTTAGAAACTAGCGCGTACAATGAGCAGTTCTTC.

This chain uses TRBV5-4 with TRBJ2-6; 9 positions match TRBD1. Germline CDR1 and CDR2: SGHNT and YYREEE (reference sequence). This CDR3 region has 16 residues. J was trimmed by 1 base and V by 9 bases; bases with no gene match: 8. The CDR3, as DNA: TGTGCCACCCCGGGACAGGGTTTATCTGGGGCCAACGTCCTGACTTTC. Translated: CATPGQGLSGANVLTF.

The rearrangement links TRBV27 to TRBJ2-6; 8 bases fit TRBD1. Trimming at V came to 4 bases and at J to 0 bases, leaving 8 bases not matched to a gene. The CDR3 contains 18 residues. The germline V gene has CDR1 MNHEY and CDR2 SMNVEV (reference sequence). The CDR3 loop reads CASSSRTGMGSGANVLTF. The CDR3 DNA reads TGTGCCAGCAGTTCCCGGACAGGGATGGGCTCTGGGGCCAACGTCCTGACTTTC.

V gene TRBV6-5 combines with J gene TRBJ2-7; D remains ambiguous. From germline, CDR1 is MNHEY and CDR2 SVGAGI. Trimming pared 7 bases from V and 0 bases from J, leaving 10 bases between. The CDR3 runs 13 residues. The CDR3 DNA reads as TGTGCCAGCATAAGCGACGTCTCCTACGAGCAGTACTTC. Amino acid sequence: CASISDVSYEQYF.

The table lists this clone with a few counts. Additional DNA sequences in this sample encode the identical CDR3. The genes are TRBV5-1 and TRBJ2-7, with no clear D. CDR1 and CDR2 (germline): SGHRS, YFSETQ. Between the trimmed V and J ends, which lost 0 bases and 0 bases, there was a span of 7 bases. The CDR3 has 14 amino acids. The CDR3 loop is CASSLAVDSYEQYF. DNA of the CDR3: TGCGCCAGCAGCTTGGCCGTTGACTCCTACGAGCAGTACTTC.

The J gene is TRBJ1-2, the V gene TRBV7-3; TRBD1 aligns across 10 bases. The length of the CDR3 is 14 residues. Trimming removed 2 bases from V and 10 bases from J; junction bases left unmatched: 7. Germline CDR1 and CDR2: SGHTA and FQGTGA. The CDR3 nucleotides are TGTGCCAGCAGCTTATTAGACAGGGGGCAACCCTACACCTTC. Protein product: CASSLLDRGQPYTF. The variable domain in full, completed from reference TRBV7-3 and TRBJ1-2, reads GAGVSQTPSNKVTEKGKYVELRCDPISGHTALYWYRQSLGQGPEFLIYFQGTGAADDSGLPNDRFFAVRPEGSVSTLKIQRTERGDSAVYLCASSLLDRGQPYTFGSGTRLTVV.

The chain combines TRBV10-1 with TRBJ2-1, with 8 bases aligning to TRBD2. V lost 7 bases to trimming and J lost 10 bases; unmatched junction nucleotides: 9. This CDR3 spans 13 amino acids. CDR1 WNHNN and CDR2 SYGVQD come from the germline V gene (reference sequence). CDR3 nucleotides: TGCGCCAGCAAACCCACCATAGCGGGAGAGCAGTTCTTC. Translated, it gives CASKPTIAGEQFF.

This chain joins TRBV28 and TRBJ1-1, with 9 bases fitting TRBD1. V trimming: 5 bases; J trimming: 5 bases; junction bases outside the gene matches: 6. In germline, CDR1 is MDHEN, CDR2 SYDVKM. The CDR3 is made up of 14 amino acids. Here the CDR3 reads CASSHDRGRTEAFF. CDR3 in DNA: TGTGCCAGCAGTCACGACAGGGGGAGGACTGAAGCTTTCTTT.

The chain's CDR3 is CASSSLGQGDYGYTF. CDR3 DNA: TGTGCCAGCTCATCTCTGGGACAGGGCGACTATGGCTACACCTTC. The gene calls are TRBV18 and TRBJ1-2, with 9 bases matching TRBD1. The V and J ends lost 5 bases and 3 bases, in that order; junction bases with no gene match: 7. There are 15 residues in the CDR3. The V gene's germline CDR1 is KGHSH and CDR2 LQKENI.

The chain carries TRBV13 and TRBJ2-7, with D possibly TRBD2 on 6 matching bases. CDR1 is PRHDT and CDR2 is FYEKMQ in the germline V gene (reference sequence). The CDR3 extends over 16 amino acids. Trimming took 6 bases from V and 1 from J, leaving 19 bases between them. The CDR3 sequence is CASRKGLSGGSYEQYF. CDR3 bases: TGTGCCAGCAGAAAGGGCCTTAGCGGAGGATCCTACGAGCAGTACTTC.

The chain recombines TRBV9 with TRBJ2-5, with 9 bases identical to TRBD2. The CDR3 is 16 residues long. The germline CDR1 and CDR2 sequences are SGDLS and YYNGEE. With 4 bases clipped from V and 3 bases from J, the junction kept 10 bases outside the gene matches. CDR3 nucleotides: TGTGCCAGCAGCCCCCAAGGGACTAGCAGGAAAGAGACCCAGTACTTC. It encodes CASSPQGTSRKETQYF.

The chain joins TRBV10-3 to TRBJ1-4; possible D gene TRBD1, 5 bases. The germline V gene has CDR1 ENHRY and CDR2 SYGVKD. V was cut by 10 bases and J by 6 bases, with 15 bases left in between. This CDR3 has 13 amino acids. The CDR3 loop reads CATMGQGHEKLFF. CDR3 DNA sequence: TGTGCCACGATGGGGCAGGGCCATGAAAAACTGTTTTTT.

The chain combines TRBV14 with TRBJ1-4; TRBD1 matches at 9 bases. The CDR3 has 16 amino acids. Germline-derived CDR1 and CDR2 are SGHDN and FVKESK. V dropped 4 bases and J dropped 7; count of bases not matched to a gene: 10. DNA of the CDR3: TGTGCCAGCAGCCGAACTACAGGGGGCTGGACTGAAAAACTGTTTTTT. This codes for CASSRTTGGWTEKLFF.

The chain links TRBV5-5 to TRBJ2-7; tentative D call: TRBD2 (5 bases). This CDR3 is built from 16 residues. CDR1 is SGHKS, CDR2 YYEKEE, per germline (reference sequence). V was clipped by 2 bases and J by 2 bases, with 17 bases between them. The CDR3 DNA reads as TGTGCCAGCAGCTTCGGGGTTGGGCTGGCGACCTACGAGCAGTACTTC. Its translation is CASSFGVGLATYEQYF.

The table lists this clone with a count of one. This sequence joins TRBV5-8 and TRBJ2-5; TRBD2 aligns across 11 bases. The CDR3 has 16 amino acids. Germline-derived CDR1 and CDR2 are SGHTS and YDEGEE. Losses at the gene ends were 3 bases for V and 0 bases for J; bases not matched to a gene: 4. The DNA for the CDR3 is TGTGCCAGCAGCTCCCTAGCGGGAGGTTACCAAGAGACCCAGTACTTC. This codes for CASSSLAGGYQETQYF.

This chain joins TRBV9 and TRBJ2-1; TRBD2 aligns across 7 bases. The CDR3 is 17 amino acids. The trim removed 0 bases at V and 9 bases at J, leaving 15 bases unmatched. Germline V lookup: CDR1 SGDLS, CDR2 YYNGEE. CDR3 coding DNA: TGTGCCAGCAGCGTAGGTCCAGTGGCGGGAGCGCCCGGTGAGCAGTTCTTC. Protein product: CASSVGPVAGAPGEQFF.

The rearrangement joins TRBV18 to TRBJ1-3; no reliable D call. CDR3 length equals 12 residues. The V end was cut by 3 bases, the J end by 4 bases, with 4 bases between. Germline lookup yields CDR1 KGHSH and CDR2 LQKENI. The CDR3 region has the DNA TGTGCCAGCTCACCGGAAGGAAACACCATATATTTT. Translating it yields CASSPEGNTIYF. The entire variable domain, with the rest obtained from reference TRBV18 and TRBJ1-3, is as follows: NAGVMQNPRHLVRRRGQEARLRCSPMKGHSHVYWYRQLPEEGLKFMVYLQKENIIDESGMPKERFSAEFPKEGPSILRIQQVVRGDSAAYFCASSPEGNTIYFGEGSWLTVV.

Concerning this clone: At the DNA level, this CDR3 is encoded by other sequences in the same sample as well. The chain uses TRBV9 and TRBJ2-5; tentative D call: TRBD1 (5 bases). CDR3 size: 13 residues. Germline-derived CDR1 and CDR2 are SGDLS and YYNGEE. Trimming cost V 5 bases and J 1 base, with 9 bases left between them. CDR3 sequence reads: CASSPRGQETQYF. In nucleotides, the CDR3 is TGTGCCAGCAGTCCAAGGGGCCAAGAGACCCAGTACTTC.

In the case of this clone: Other DNA sequences in the sample encode the same CDR3. This sequence joins TRBV18 and TRBJ2-2; no clear D gene. Trimming took 6 bases from V and 1 from J, leaving 3 bases between them. CDR3 length: 12 residues. Germline CDR1 reads KGHSH; CDR2 reads LQKENI. The CDR3 DNA is TGTGCCAGCTCCCGGAACACCGGGGAGCTGTTTTTT. Translating it yields CASSRNTGELFF. The complete variable domain, with remaining parts taken from reference TRBV18 and TRBJ2-2, reads NAGVMQNPRHLVRRRGQEARLRCSPMKGHSHVYWYRQLPEEGLKFMVYLQKENIIDESGMPKERFSAEFPKEGPSILRIQQVVRGDSAAYFCASSRNTGELFFGEGSRLTVL.

The chain employs TRBV4-1 and TRBJ2-1, with TRBD2 identical over 8 bases. Losses at the gene ends were 4 bases for V and 4 bases for J; bases not matched to a gene: 6. Looked up from germline, CDR1 is MGHRA and CDR2 is YSYEKL. This CDR3 comprises 15 residues. This CDR3 is CASSLQLAVYNEQFF. CDR3 nucleotide sequence: TGCGCCAGCAGCCTCCAACTAGCGGTTTACAATGAGCAGTTCTTC.